This note documents a single T cell receptor (beta chain) sequence. The specificity of this receptor is unknown. The input lacks base qualities; no much larger clone sits a single base away. This entry belongs to a study of T-cell reconstitution after alpha-beta-depleted transplantation in children (dated by TCRdb to between 2015 and 2016). Some background on the complete study: Using TCR repertoire profiling, the study followed T-cell immune reconstitution in a quantitative way in children after TCRalphabeta/CD19-depleted allogeneic hematopoietic cell transplantation. General study outcomes and caveats: The frequencies of hyperexpanded clones fell over the following months, and after one year, T-cell counts and TCRbeta diversity were mostly attributed to newly produced T cells. In some patients, high TCRbeta diversity at day 60 was attributed to recipient T cells and intrathymic progenitors that had survived conditioning. The apparently early recovery of alphabetaT-cell counts about two months after transplant reportedly depended on only several hundred rapidly expanded clones that came from non-depleted graft cells.

Sequences KGHDR (CDR1) and SFDVKD (CDR2) are obtained from the germline V gene. Counted from cysteine to phenylalanine, this CDR3 has 15 amino acids. Kept here is only the CDR3 DNA, which spans 45 bases and is read in frame from base 1. V sheds 4 bases and J sheds 8 bases, leaving 17 bases between their ends. Library preparation was by PCR. The run used an Illumina HiSeq 2500. TCR libraries were prepared with molecular barcoding, using unique molecular identifiers to normalize TCRbeta repertoire quantification. TCRdb reran the public reads through fastp at Q25 and MiXCR, keeping productive beta chains. Duplicate CDR3 protein sequences are folded into a single record with the most common DNA and genes. The table for this sample lists around 130,000 distinct CDR3 sequences; about a tenth of them were counted only once. More than 20% of the sample comes from the top ten. The label giving this sample's treatment or condition can be read as: allogeneic hematopoietic cell transplantation with graft depleted of TCRalphabeta T cells and CD19 B cells. The transplant recipients were children given TCRalphabeta/CD19-depleted allogeneic hematopoietic cell grafts.

The rearrangement combines TRBV24-1 with TRBJ2-1, with the D call perhaps TRBD1 or TRBD2, each one matching 5 bases. The sequence derives from a girl under three years old who had a stem cell transplant for combined immunodeficiency, so the T cells may come from the graft donor. The specimen was PBMCs, mostly from graft donor cells, collected 180 days after TCRalphabeta/CD19-depleted stem cell transplant. The CDR3 is CATSDPRQGVYEQFF. The sequenced DNA is TGTGCCACCAGTGACCCCAGGCAGGGAGTATATGAGCAGTTCTTC.